This TCR beta chain was retrieved from a study of regulatory T cells in long-lasting Graves disease. Study-level points and caveats: Analyses excluded thyroid tissue, covering peripheral blood alone. Segments TRBV28, TRBJ1-2 and TRBJ2-5 showed preferential usage in persistent disease.

This sample's time point: persistent/refractory GD, antithyroid drugs over 5 years with positive TRAb. PBMCs provided the RNA from which the TCR library was made. Peripheral blood, roughly 9.2 milliliters per patient, was collected in EDTA tubes. CDR1 and CDR2 (germline): SGHKS, YYEKEE (reference sequence). This CDR3 is 16 amino acids long. V lost 0 bases and J 5 bases, leaving 17 bases between the germline ends. Arm-PCR of CDR3 regions and iRepertoire HTBI primers were used to build TCR beta libraries. Each CDR3 protein gets one entry after TCRdb re-called the multiplex PCR reads with MiXCR. Of 400,000 or so distinct CDR3 sequences listed, around 24% are singletons. This clonotype was counted many times. Its antigen is unknown.

This sequence originates from a female donor with Graves disease. The source was peripheral blood mononuclear cells (PBMCs), collected when the disease was refractory, from a patient treated with antithyroid drugs. This chain links TRBV5-5 with TRBJ2-5; D possibly corresponds to TRBD2 (6 bases). The DNA of the CDR3 is TGTGCCAGCAGCTTGGGACTAGAACGGGGTGGGGAGACCCAGTACTTC. Translation: CASSLGLERGGETQYF. The full variable domain, its missing parts supplied by reference TRBV5-5 and TRBJ2-5, is DAGVTQSPTHLIKTRGQQVTLRCSPISGHKSVSWYQQVLGQGPQFIFQYYEKEERGRGNFPDRFSARQFPNYSSELNVNALLLGDSALYLCASSLGLERGGETQYFGPGTRLLVL.